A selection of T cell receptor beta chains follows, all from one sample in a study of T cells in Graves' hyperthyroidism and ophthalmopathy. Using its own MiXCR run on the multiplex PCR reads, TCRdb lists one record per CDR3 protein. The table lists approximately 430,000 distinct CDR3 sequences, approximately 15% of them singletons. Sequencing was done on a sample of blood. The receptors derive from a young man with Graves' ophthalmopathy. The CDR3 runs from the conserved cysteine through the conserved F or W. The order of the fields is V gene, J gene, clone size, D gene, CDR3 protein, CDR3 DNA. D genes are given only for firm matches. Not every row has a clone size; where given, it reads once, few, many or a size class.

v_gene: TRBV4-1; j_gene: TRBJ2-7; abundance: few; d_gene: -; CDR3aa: CASSRPRGLPSGEQYF; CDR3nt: TGCGCCAGCAGCCGGCCCAGAGGGCTTCCGAGTGGGGAGCAGTACTTC
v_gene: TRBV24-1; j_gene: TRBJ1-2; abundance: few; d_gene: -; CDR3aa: CATSIRHYGYTF; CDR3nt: TGTGCCACCTCAATTAGACACTATGGCTACACCTTC
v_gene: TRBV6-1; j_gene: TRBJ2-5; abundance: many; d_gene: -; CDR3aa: CASGTSQETQYF; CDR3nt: TGTGCCAGCGGGACATCCCAAGAGACCCAGTACTTC
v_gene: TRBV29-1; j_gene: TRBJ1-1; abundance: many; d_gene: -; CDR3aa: CSVEGDGPNTEAFF; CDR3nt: TGCAGCGTTGAGGGGGACGGGCCGAACACTGAAGCTTTCTTT
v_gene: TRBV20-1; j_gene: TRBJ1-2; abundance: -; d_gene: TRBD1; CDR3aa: CSANRGDYGYTF; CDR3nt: TGCAGTGCTAACAGGGGTGACTATGGCTACACCTTC
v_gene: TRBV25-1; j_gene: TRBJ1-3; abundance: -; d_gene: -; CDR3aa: CASSPGDGNTIYF; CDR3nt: TGTGCCAGCAGTCCAGGAGATGGAAACACCATATATTTT
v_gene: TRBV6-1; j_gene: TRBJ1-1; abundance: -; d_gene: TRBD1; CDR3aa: CASTRPGGKEAFF; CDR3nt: TGTGCCAGCACCAGACCAGGGGGTAAAGAAGCTTTCTTT
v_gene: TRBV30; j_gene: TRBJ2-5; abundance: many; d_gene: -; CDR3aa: CAWSKRAAQETQYF; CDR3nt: TGTGCCTGGAGTAAGCGGGCGGCGCAAGAGACCCAGTACTTC
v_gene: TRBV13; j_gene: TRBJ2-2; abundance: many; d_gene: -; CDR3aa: CASSLGTLANTGELFF; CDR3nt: TGTGCCAGCAGCTTAGGTACCCTCGCGAACACCGGGGAGCTGTTTTTT
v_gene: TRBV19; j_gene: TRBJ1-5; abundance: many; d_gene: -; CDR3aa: CASSGKGVMANQPQHF; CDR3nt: TGTGCCAGTAGTGGAAAGGGGGTCATGGCAAATCAGCCCCAGCATTTT
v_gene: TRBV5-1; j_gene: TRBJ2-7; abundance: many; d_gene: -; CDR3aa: CASRTGPQTYEQYF; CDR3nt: TGCGCCAGCAGAACCGGGCCCCAGACCTACGAGCAGTACTTC
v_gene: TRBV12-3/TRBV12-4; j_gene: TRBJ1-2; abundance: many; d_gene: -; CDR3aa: CASSNPAQNYGYTF; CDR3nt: TGTGCCAGCAGTAACCCCGCGCAAAACTATGGCTACACCTTC
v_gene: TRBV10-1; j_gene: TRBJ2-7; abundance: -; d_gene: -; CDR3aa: CASSESQGLYEQYF; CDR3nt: TGCGCCAGCAGTGAGTCACAGGGACTATACGAGCAGTACTTC
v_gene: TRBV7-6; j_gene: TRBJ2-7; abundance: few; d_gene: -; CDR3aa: CASSPLEFEQYF; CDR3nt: TGTGCCAGCAGCCCGCTGGAATTCGAGCAGTACTTC
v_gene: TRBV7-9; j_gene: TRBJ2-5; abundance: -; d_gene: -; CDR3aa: CASSLARLQETQYF; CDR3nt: TGTGCCAGCAGCTTAGCGCGACTACAAGAGACCCAGTACTTC
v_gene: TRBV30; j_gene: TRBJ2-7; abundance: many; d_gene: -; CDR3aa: CAWSVQRHYEQYF; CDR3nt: TGTGCCTGGAGTGTACAGAGGCACTACGAGCAGTACTTC
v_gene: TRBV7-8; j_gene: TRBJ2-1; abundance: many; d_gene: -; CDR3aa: CASSQLGGVSGDEQFF; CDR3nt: TGTGCCAGCAGTCAACTAGGAGGGGTCTCTGGGGATGAGCAGTTCTTC
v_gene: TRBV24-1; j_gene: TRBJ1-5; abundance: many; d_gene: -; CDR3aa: CATSVEGFNQPQHF; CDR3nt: TGTGCCACCAGTGTTGAGGGATTCAATCAGCCCCAGCATTTT
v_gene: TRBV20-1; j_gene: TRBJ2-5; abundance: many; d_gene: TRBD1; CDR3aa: CSARDLRGPQETQYF; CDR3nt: TGCAGTGCTAGAGATCTCAGGGGGCCCCAAGAGACCCAGTACTTC
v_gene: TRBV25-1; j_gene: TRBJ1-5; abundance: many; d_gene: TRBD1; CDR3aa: CASSASGQGGQPQHF; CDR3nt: TGTGCCAGCAGTGCCTCGGGACAGGGCGGACAGCCCCAGCATTTT
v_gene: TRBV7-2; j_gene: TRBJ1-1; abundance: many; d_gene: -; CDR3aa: CASSATIAGNTEAFF; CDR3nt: TGTGCCAGCAGCGCAACGATTGCTGGGAACACTGAAGCTTTCTTT
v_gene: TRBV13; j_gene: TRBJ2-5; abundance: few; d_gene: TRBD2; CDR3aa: CASSLIAGGTSRETQYF; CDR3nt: TGTGCCAGCAGCTTAATAGCGGGGGGGACGTCGCGTGAGACCCAGTACTTC
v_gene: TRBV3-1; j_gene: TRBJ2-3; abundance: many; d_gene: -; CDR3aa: CASSRGLTPAWSDTQYF; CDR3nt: TGTGCCAGCAGCCGCGGTTTGACGCCCGCCTGGTCCGATACGCAGTATTTT
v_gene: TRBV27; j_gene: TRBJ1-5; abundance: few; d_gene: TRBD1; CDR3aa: CASRVGQGRHHQPQHF; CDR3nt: TGTGCCAGCAGGGTCGGACAGGGGAGGCACCATCAGCCCCAGCATTTT
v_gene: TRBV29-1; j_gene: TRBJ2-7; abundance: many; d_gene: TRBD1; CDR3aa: CSVEAQGAGDEQYF; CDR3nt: TGCAGCGTTGAGGCCCAGGGGGCAGGGGACGAGCAGTACTTC
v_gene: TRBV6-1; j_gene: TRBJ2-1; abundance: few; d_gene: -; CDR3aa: CASSGLSTWDNEQFF; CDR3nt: TGTGCCAGCAGTGGACTTTCTACCTGGGACAATGAGCAGTTCTTC
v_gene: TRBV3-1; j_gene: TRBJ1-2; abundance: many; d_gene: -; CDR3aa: CASSQLSLQDGYTF; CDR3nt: TGTGCCAGCAGCCAATTATCCCTTCAAGATGGCTACACCTTC
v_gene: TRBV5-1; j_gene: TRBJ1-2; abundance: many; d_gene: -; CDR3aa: CASSSRDPRKGGYTF; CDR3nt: TGCGCCAGCAGCTCACGGGACCCCCGAAAGGGTGGCTACACCTTC
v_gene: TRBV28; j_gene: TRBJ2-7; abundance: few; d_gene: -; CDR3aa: CASAGDSSYEQYF; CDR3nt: TGTGCCAGTGCCGGGGACTCCTCCTACGAGCAGTACTTC
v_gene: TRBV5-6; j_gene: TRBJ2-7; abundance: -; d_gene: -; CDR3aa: CASSLIGYKQYF; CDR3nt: TGTGCCAGCAGCCTGATAGGTTACAAGCAGTACTTC
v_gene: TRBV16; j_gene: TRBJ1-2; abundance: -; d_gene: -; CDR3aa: CASSPLVRANGYTF; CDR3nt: TGTGCCAGCAGCCCCCTGGTCAGGGCTAATGGCTACACCTTC
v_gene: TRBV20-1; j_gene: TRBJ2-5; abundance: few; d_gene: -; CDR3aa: CSARRSGETQYF; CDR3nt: TGCAGTGCTAGAAGGTCAGGCGAGACCCAGTACTTC
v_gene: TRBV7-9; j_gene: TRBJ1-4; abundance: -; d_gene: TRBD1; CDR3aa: CASSPSSGTELWGEKLFF; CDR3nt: TGTGCCAGCAGCCCGTCATCCGGGACAGAGCTTTGGGGTGAAAAACTGTTTTTT
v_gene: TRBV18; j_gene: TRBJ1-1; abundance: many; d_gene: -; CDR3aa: CASSPPGERGTEAFF; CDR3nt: TGTGCCAGCTCACCACCTGGGGAGAGGGGCACTGAAGCTTTCTTT
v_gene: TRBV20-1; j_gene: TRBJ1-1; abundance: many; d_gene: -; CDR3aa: CSAREPEGGEGAFF; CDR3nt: TGCAGTGCTAGAGAGCCTGAGGGGGGTGAAGGGGCTTTCTTT
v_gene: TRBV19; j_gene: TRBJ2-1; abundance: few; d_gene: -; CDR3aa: CATTAEGPHNEQFF; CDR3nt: TGTGCCACCACAGCGGAGGGACCCCACAATGAGCAGTTCTTC
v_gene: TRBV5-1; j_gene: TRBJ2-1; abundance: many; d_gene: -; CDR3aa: CASSLGAGGSYNEQFF; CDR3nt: TGTGCCAGCAGCTTAGGGGCGGGTGGCTCCTACAATGAGCAGTTCTTC
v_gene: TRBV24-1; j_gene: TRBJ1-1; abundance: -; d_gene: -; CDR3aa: CATSGTANTEAFF; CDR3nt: TGTGCCACCAGTGGCACAGCGAACACTGAAGCTTTCTTT
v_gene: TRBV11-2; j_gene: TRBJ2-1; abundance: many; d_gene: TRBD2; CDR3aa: CASSLGLAGLNEQFF; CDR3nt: TGTGCCAGCAGCTTAGGACTAGCGGGGCTAAATGAGCAGTTCTTC
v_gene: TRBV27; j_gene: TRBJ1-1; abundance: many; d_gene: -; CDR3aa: CASSLRGEGAEAFF; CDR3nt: TGTGCCAGCAGTTTAAGGGGGGAGGGGGCTGAAGCTTTCTTT
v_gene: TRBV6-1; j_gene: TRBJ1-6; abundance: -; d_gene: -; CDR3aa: CASHEGWDSPLHF; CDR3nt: TGTGCCTCGCATGAGGGGTGGGATTCACCCCTCCACTTT
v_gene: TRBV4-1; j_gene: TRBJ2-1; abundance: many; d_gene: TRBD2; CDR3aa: CASSQGLADEQFF; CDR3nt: TGCGCCAGCAGCCAGGGACTAGCGGACGAGCAGTTCTTC
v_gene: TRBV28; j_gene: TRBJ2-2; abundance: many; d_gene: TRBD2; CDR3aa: CATQLAGITGELFF; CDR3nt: TGTGCCACCCAACTAGCGGGAATCACCGGGGAGCTGTTTTTT
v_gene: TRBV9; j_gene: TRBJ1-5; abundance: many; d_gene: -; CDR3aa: CASSVEGAGQPQHF; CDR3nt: TGTGCCAGCAGCGTAGAGGGAGCGGGTCAGCCCCAGCATTTT
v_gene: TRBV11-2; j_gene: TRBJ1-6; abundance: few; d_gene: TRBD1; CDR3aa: CASSFGTGYFTPLHF; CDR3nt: TGTGCCAGCAGCTTCGGGACAGGGTATTTTACACCCCTCCACTTT
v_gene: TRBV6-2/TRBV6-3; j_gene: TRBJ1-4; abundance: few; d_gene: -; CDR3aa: CASSYPRGGGNGKLFF; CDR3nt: TGTGCCAGCAGTTACCCGCGGGGGGGGGGGAACGGAAAACTGTTTTTT
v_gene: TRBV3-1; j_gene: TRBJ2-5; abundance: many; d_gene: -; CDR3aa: CASSQGPKETQYF; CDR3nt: TGTGCCAGCAGCCAGGGACCGAAAGAGACCCAGTACTTC